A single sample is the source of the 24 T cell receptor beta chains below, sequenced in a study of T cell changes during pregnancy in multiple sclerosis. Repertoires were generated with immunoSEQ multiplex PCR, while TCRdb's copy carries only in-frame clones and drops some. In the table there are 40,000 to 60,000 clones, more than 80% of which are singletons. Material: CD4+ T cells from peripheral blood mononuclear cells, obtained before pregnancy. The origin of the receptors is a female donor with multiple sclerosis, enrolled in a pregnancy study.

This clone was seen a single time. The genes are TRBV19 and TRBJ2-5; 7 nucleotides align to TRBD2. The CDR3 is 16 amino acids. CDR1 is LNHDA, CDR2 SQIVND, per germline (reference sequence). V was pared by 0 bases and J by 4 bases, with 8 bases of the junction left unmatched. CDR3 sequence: CASSIDYGRTPETQYF. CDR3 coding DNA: TGTGCCAGTAGTATAGATTACGGGAGGACCCCAGAGACCCAGTACTTC.

Here the CDR3 DNA reads TGTGCCTGGATGAGCAGGATGAACACTGAAGCTTTCTTT. This sequence encodes CAWMSRMNTEAFF. This rearrangement joins TRBV30 to TRBJ1-1; D remains unclear. Germline V gene data show CDR1 as GTSNPN and CDR2 as SVGIG (reference sequence). There are 13 residues in the CDR3. V was shortened by 4 bases and J by 0 bases, with 9 bases between the two germline ends.

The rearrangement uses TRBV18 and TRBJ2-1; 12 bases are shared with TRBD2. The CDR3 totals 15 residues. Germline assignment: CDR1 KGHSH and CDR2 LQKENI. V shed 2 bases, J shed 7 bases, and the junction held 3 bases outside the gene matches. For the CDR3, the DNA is TGTGCCAGCTCACCAGTGACTAGCGGGAGTAATGAGCAGTTCTTC. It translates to CASSPVTSGSNEQFF. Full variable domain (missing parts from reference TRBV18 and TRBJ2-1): NAGVMQNPRHLVRRRGQEARLRCSPMKGHSHVYWYRQLPEEGLKFMVYLQKENIIDESGMPKERFSAEFPKEGPSILRIQQVVRGDSAAYFCASSPVTSGSNEQFFGPGTRLTVL.

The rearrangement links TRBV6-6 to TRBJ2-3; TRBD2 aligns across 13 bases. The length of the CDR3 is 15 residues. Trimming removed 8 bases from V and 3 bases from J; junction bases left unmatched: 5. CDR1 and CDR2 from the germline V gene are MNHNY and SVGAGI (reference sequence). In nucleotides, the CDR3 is TGTGCCAGCCGGACTAGCGGGAGTAAAACAGATACGCAGTATTTT. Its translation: CASRTSGSKTDTQYF.

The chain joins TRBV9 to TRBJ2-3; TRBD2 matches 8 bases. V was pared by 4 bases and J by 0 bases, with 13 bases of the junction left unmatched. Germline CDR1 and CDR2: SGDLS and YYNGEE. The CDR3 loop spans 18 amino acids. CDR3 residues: CASSPLSGIFRSTDTQYF. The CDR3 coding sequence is TGTGCCAGCAGCCCTCTTAGCGGGATTTTTCGGAGCACAGATACGCAGTATTTT.

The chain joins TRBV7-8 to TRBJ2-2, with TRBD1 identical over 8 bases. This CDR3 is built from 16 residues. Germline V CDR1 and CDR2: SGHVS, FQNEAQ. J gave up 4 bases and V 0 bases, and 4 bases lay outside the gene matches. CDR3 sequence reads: CASSLALQGGTGELFF. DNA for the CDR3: TGTGCCAGCAGCTTAGCGCTACAGGGGGGCACCGGGGAGCTGTTTTTT.

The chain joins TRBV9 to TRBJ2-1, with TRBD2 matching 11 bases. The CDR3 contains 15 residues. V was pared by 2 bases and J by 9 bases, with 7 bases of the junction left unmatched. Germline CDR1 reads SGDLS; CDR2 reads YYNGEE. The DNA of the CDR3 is TGTGCCAGCAGCGTTAGCGGGAGGGATAGGGGTGAGCAGTTCTTC. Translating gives CASSVSGRDRGEQFF.

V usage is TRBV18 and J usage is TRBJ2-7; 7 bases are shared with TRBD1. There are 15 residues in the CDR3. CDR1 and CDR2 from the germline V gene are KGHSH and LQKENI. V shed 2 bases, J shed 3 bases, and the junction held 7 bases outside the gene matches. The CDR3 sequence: CASSPEAGGGYEQYF. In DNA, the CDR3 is TGTGCCAGCTCACCAGAGGCAGGGGGTGGCTACGAGCAGTACTTC.

The CDR3: CASSPYRGPYGYTF. The CDR3 bases are TGTGCCAGCTCACCGTACAGGGGGCCCTATGGCTACACCTTC. The chain links TRBV18 to TRBJ1-2; 9 positions agree with TRBD1. The CDR3 is made up of 14 amino acids. V trimming: 3 bases; J trimming: 4 bases; junction bases outside the gene matches: 3. In germline, CDR1 is KGHSH, CDR2 LQKENI.

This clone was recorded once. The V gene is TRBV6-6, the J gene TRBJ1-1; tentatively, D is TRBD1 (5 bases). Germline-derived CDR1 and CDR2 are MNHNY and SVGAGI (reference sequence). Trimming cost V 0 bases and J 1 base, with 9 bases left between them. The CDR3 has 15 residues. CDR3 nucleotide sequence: TGTGCCAGCAGTTACTCGCAGGGAACGAACACTGAAGCTTTCTTT. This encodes CASSYSQGTNTEAFF.

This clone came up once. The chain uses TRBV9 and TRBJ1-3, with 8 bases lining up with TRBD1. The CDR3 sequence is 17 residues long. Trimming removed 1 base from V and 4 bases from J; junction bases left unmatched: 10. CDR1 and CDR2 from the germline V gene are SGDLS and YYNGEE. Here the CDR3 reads CASSVFDRGAYGNTIYF. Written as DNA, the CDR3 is TGTGCCAGCAGCGTATTTGACAGGGGAGCTTACGGAAACACCATATATTTT.

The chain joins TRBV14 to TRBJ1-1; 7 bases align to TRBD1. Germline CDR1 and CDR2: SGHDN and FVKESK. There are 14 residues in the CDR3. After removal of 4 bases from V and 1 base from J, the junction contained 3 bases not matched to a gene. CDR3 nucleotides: TGTGCCAGCAGCCGACAGGGCGGGAACACTGAAGCTTTCTTT. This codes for CASSRQGGNTEAFF.

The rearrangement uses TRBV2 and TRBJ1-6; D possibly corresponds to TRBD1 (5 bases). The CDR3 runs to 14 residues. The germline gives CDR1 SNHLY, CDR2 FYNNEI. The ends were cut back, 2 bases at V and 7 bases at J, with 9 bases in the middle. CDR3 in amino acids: CASSESRGNSPLHF. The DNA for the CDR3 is TGTGCCAGCAGTGAATCTCGGGGGAATTCACCCCTCCACTTT.

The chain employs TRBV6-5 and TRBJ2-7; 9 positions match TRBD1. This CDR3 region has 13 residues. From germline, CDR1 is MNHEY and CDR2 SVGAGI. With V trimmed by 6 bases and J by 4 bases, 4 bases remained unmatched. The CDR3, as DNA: TGTGCCAGCAGGCGCGACAGGGGGTACGAGCAGTACTTC. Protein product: CASRRDRGYEQYF.

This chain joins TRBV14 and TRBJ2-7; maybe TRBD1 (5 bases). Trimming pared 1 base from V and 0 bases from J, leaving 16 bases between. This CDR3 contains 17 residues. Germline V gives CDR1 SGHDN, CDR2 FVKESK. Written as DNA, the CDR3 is TGTGCCAGCAGCCAAGGAAGACAGTTAATAGGCTCCTACGAGCAGTACTTC. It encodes CASSQGRQLIGSYEQYF.

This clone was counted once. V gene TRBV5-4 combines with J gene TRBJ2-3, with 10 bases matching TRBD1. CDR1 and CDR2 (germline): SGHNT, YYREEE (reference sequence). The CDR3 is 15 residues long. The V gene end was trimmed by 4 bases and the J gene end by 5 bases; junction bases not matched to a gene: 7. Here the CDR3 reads CASSRDRGLLDTQYF. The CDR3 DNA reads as TGTGCCAGCAGCCGGGACAGGGGTTTATTAGATACGCAGTATTTT. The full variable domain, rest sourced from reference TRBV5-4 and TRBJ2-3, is ETGVTQSPTHLIKTRGQQVTLRCSSQSGHNTVSWYQQALGQGPQFIFQYYREEENGRGNFPPRFSGLQFPNYSSELNVNALELDDSALYLCASSRDRGLLDTQYFGPGTRLTVL.

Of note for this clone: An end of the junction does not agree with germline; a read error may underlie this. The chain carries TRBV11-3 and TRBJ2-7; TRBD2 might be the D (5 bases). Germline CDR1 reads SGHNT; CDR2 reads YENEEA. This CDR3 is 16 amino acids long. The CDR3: CASSLVAGLPSSEQYF. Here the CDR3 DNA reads TGTGCCAGCAGCTTAGTCGCCGGACTCCCCTCCTCCGAGCAGTACTTC.

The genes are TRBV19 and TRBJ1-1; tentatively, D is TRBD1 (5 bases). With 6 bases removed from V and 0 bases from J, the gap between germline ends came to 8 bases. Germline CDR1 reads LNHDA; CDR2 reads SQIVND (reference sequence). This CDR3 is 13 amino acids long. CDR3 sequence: CASRTEMNTEAFF. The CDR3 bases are TGTGCCAGTAGGACAGAAATGAACACTGAAGCTTTCTTT.

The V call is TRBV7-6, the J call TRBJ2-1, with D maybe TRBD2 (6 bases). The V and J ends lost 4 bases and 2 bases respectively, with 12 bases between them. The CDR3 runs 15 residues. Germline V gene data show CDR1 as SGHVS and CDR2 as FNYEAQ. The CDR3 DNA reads TGTGCCAGCAGCTCCGACCGGGAGCCCTACAATGAGCAGTTCTTC. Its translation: CASSSDREPYNEQFF. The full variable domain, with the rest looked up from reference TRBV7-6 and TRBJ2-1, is GAGVSQSPRYKVTKRGQDVALRCDPISGHVSLYWYRQALGQGPEFLTYFNYEAQQDKSGLPNDRFSAERPEGSISTLTIQRTEQRDSAMYRCASSSDREPYNEQFFGPGTRLTVL.

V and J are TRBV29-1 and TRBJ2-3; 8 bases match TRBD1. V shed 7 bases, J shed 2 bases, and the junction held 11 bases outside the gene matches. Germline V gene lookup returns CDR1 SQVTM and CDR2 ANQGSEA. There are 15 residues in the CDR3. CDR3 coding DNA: TGCAGCGGGACAGGGAAAATAGTATCCACAGATACGCAGTATTTT. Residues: CSGTGKIVSTDTQYF.

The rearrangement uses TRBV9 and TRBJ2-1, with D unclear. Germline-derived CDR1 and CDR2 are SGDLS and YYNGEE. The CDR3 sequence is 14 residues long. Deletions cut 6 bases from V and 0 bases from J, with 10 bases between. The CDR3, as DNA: TGTGCCAGCACTCGCACAAGCTCCTACAATGAGCAGTTCTTC. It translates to CASTRTSSYNEQFF.

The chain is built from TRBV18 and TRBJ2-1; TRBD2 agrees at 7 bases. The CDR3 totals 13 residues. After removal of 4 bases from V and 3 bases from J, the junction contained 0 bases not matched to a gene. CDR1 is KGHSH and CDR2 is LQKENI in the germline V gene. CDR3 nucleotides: TGTGCCAGCTCACGGGACTACTACAATGAGCAGTTCTTC. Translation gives CASSRDYYNEQFF.

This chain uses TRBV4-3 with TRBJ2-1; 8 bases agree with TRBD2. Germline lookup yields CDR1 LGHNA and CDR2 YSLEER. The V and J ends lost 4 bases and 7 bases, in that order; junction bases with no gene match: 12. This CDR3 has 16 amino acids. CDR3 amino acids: CASSLDTSGRANEQFF. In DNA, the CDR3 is TGCGCCAGCAGCCTCGACACGAGCGGGAGAGCAAATGAGCAGTTCTTC.

The CDR3 here is CAWSSGLNEKLFF. In DNA form, the CDR3 reads TGTGCCTGGTCGTCAGGGCTTAATGAAAAACTGTTTTTT. The chain employs TRBV30 and TRBJ1-4; D is perhaps TRBD1 (5 bases). Germline V gives CDR1 GTSNPN, CDR2 SVGIG (reference sequence). Trimming pared 5 bases from V and 4 bases from J, leaving 11 bases between. The CDR3 is 13 amino acids.